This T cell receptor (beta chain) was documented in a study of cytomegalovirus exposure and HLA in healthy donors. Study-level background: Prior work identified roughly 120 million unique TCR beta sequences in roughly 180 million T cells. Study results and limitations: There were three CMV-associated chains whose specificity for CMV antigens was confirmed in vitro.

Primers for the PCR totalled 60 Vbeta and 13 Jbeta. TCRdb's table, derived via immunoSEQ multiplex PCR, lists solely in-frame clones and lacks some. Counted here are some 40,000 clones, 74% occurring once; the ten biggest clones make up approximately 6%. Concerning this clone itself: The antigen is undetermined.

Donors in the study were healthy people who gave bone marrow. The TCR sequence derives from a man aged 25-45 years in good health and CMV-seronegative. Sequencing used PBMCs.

The CDR3 loop reads CASSSGLTGELFF. DNA of the CDR3: TGTGCCAGCAGCTCAGGGTTGACCGGGGAGCTGTTTTTT. This chain connects TRBV7-8 to TRBJ2-2; possible D gene TRBD1, 5 bases. V dropped 4 bases and J dropped 5 bases, with 8 bases sitting between them. Germline assignment: CDR1 SGHVS and CDR2 FQNEAQ. The CDR3 consists of 13 residues.